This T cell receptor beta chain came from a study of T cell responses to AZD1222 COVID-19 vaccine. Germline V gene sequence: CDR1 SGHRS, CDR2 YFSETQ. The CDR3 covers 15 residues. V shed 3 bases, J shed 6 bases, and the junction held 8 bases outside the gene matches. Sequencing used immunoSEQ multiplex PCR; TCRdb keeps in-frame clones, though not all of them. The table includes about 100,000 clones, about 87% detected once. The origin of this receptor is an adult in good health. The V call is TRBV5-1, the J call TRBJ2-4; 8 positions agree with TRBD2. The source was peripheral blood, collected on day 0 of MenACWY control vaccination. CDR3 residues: CASSSLAGPGNIQYF. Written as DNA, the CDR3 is TGCGCCAGCAGCTCCTTAGCGGGACCTGGAAACATTCAGTACTTC.